This T cell receptor beta chain comes out of a study of cytomegalovirus exposure and HLA in healthy donors. The primer mix had 60 Vbeta and 13 Jbeta primers. Profiling relied on immunoSEQ multiplex PCR, and the TCRdb table lists in-frame clones only, not all of them. The repertoire holds around 84,000 clones, with around 80% as singletons. This TCR came from a human donor in good health. Sequencing used PBMCs.

Here the CDR3 reads CASSTTGQGWNTEAFF. The DNA of the CDR3 is TGTGCCAGTAGTACCACGGGACAGGGGTGGAACACTGAAGCTTTCTTT. The rearrangement links TRBV19 to TRBJ1-1, with TRBD1 matching over 10 bases. CDR3 length equals 16 residues. CDR1 and CDR2 from the germline V gene are LNHDA and SQIVND (reference sequence). Germline trimming cut 4 bases from V and 1 base from J; bases unmatched to any gene: 6.